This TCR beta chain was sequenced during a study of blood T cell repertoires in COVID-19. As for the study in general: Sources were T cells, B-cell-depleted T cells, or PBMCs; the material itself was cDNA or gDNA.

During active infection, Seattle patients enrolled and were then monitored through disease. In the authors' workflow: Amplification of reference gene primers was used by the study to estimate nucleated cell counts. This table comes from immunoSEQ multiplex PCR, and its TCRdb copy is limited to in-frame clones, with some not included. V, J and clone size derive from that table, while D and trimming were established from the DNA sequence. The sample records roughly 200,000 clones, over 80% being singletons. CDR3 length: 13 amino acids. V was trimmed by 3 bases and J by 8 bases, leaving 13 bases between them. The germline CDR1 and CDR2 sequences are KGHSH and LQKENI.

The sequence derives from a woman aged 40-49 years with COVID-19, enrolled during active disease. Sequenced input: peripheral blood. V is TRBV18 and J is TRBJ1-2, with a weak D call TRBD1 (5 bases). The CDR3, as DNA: TGTGCCAGCTCACCCCCGGGGAGGGACGGCTACACCTTC. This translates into CASSPPGRDGYTF.